These 19 T cell receptor beta chains were all obtained from the same sample, sequenced in a study of T cell changes during pregnancy in multiple sclerosis. Repertoires were generated with immunoSEQ multiplex PCR, while TCRdb's copy carries only in-frame clones and drops some. The data hold 35,000 to 50,000 clones, with less than 90% observed a single time. Sample: CD4+ T cells from peripheral blood mononuclear cells, taken in the second trimester of pregnancy. These receptors were taken from a female donor with multiple sclerosis, enrolled in a pregnancy study.

The rearrangement links TRBV4-2 to TRBJ2-5; TRBD2 matches 15 bases. The CDR3 loop spans 18 amino acids. V was clipped by 3 bases and J by 1 base; unmatched bases: 6. Germline V gene lookup returns CDR1 LGHNA and CDR2 YNFKEQ. The CDR3 DNA follows: TGTGCCAGCAGCCAGACCGGGACTAGCGGGAGGCCCCAAGAGACCCAGTACTTC. Protein sequence: CASSQTGTSGRPQETQYF.

CDR3 loop: CATIRLQDLPTGELFF. The CDR3 DNA reads TGTGCCACCATACGACTGCAGGACTTACCTACCGGGGAGCTGTTTTTT. The chain uses TRBV7-9 and TRBJ2-2, with D perhaps TRBD2 (5 bases). The CDR3 is made up of 16 amino acids. The V gene lost 10 bases and the J gene lost 5 bases, with 23 bases spanning the gap. The germline V gene encodes CDR1 SEHNR and CDR2 FQNEAQ (reference sequence). The entire variable domain, with the rest obtained from reference TRBV7-9 and TRBJ2-2, is as follows: DTGVSQNPRHKITKRGQNVTFRCDPISEHNRLYWYRQTLGQGPEFLTYFQNEAQLEKSRLLSDRFSAERPKGSFSTLEIQRTEQGDSAMYLCATIRLQDLPTGELFFGEGSRLTVL.

In DNA form, the CDR3 reads TGTGCCAGCAGCCCCGGGTTTTTGATGCTGTTTTTT. Translating gives CASSPGFLMLFF. V is TRBV6-5 and J is TRBJ1-4; D ambiguous. This CDR3 has 12 amino acids. The germline CDR1 and CDR2 sequences are MNHEY and SVGAGI. The germline V and J ends were trimmed by 6 bases and 14 bases, with 16 bases remaining between them.

The CDR3 nucleotides are TGCAGCGTCTACCGGGACAGGGGGCACGAGCAGTACTTC. It specifies CSVYRDRGHEQYF. This chain joins TRBV29-1 and TRBJ2-7; 12 bases map to TRBD1. The CDR3 covers 13 residues. Germline V gene sequence: CDR1 SQVTM, CDR2 ANQGSEA. Unmatched junction bases numbered 5, after V lost 6 bases and J lost 5 bases.

This chain links TRBV5-6 with TRBJ2-4, with 10 nucleotides matching TRBD1. Germline-derived CDR1 and CDR2 are SGHDT and YYEEEE. The V gene end was trimmed by 2 bases and the J gene end by 8 bases; junction bases not matched to a gene: 4. The CDR3 totals 14 residues. CDR3: CASSFGQGEYIQYF. The CDR3 DNA sequence: TGTGCCAGCAGCTTCGGACAGGGGGAGTACATTCAGTACTTC.

The chain joins TRBV18 to TRBJ1-2; TRBD1 aligns across 8 bases. The V gene's germline CDR1 is KGHSH and CDR2 LQKENI. The CDR3 is 15 amino acids. V dropped 6 bases and J dropped 1; count of bases not matched to a gene: 7. The CDR3 protein is CASSVGQGGNYGYTF. Written as DNA, the CDR3 is TGTGCCAGCTCGGTCGGACAGGGAGGTAACTATGGCTACACCTTC.

V gene TRBV28 combines with J gene TRBJ2-2; 7 bases agree with TRBD2. Germline assignment: CDR1 MDHEN and CDR2 SYDVKM. The CDR3 contains 15 residues. V lost 7 bases and J lost 5; bases outside the gene matches: 10. Here the CDR3 DNA reads TGTGCCAGCACAAGGGGTTGGGGAGGGACCGGGGAGCTGTTTTTT. Translated: CASTRGWGGTGELFF.

Turning to this clone: Other DNA sequences from this sample encode an identical CDR3 as well. V usage is TRBV2 and J usage is TRBJ2-5; 11 bases are a match to TRBD2. V lost 4 bases, J lost 3 bases, and 1 base stayed unmatched. The CDR3 is 14 amino acids. The germline gives CDR1 SNHLY, CDR2 FYNNEI. The CDR3 loop is CASSVLAGEETQYF. The CDR3 DNA sequence: TGTGCCAGCAGTGTACTAGCGGGAGAAGAGACCCAGTACTTC.

The genes are TRBV15 and TRBJ2-2; 7 positions agree with TRBD2. This CDR3 has 17 residues. V gave up 0 bases and J gave up 4 bases; unmatched junction bases: 8. Germline V gives CDR1 LNHNV, CDR2 YYDKDF (reference sequence). The CDR3 sequence: CATSRDLPGGVTGELFF. The CDR3 DNA is TGTGCCACCAGCAGAGATCTGCCGGGAGGTGTCACCGGGGAGCTGTTTTTT.

This rearrangement joins TRBV7-2 to TRBJ2-7; D uncertain. The ends were cut back, 2 bases at V and 0 bases at J, with 8 bases in the middle. Germline values: CDR1 SGHTA, CDR2 FQGNSA. The CDR3 covers 14 residues. CDR3 DNA: TGTGCCAGCAGCTTATCCGCTAGCTCCTACGAGCAGTACTTC. This codes for CASSLSASSYEQYF.

This sequence joins TRBV28 and TRBJ2-4, with D unresolved. V lost 5 bases to trimming and J lost 8 bases, with 16 bases between them. The CDR3 runs 14 residues. From germline, CDR1 is MDHEN and CDR2 SYDVKM. The CDR3 region is CASSSPSRRDIQYF. CDR3 DNA: TGTGCCAGCAGTAGTCCTTCACGGAGAGACATTCAGTACTTC.

J is TRBJ2-7 and V is TRBV6-1, with TRBD2 matching over 14 bases. Germline V lookup: CDR1 MNHNS, CDR2 SASEGT. The CDR3 covers 17 residues. Trimming removed 3 bases from V and 7 bases from J; junction bases left unmatched: 11. The CDR3 bases are TGTGCCAGCAGTGACGGGGGACTAGCGGGAGAACGGGGGGAGCAGTACTTC. Translating it yields CASSDGGLAGERGEQYF.

The chain is built from TRBV19 and TRBJ2-7; TRBD1 matches 8 bases. V gave up 7 bases and J gave up 3 bases; unmatched junction bases: 5. The CDR3 loop spans 13 amino acids. Looked up from germline, CDR1 is LNHDA and CDR2 is SQIVND (reference sequence). The CDR3 DNA is TGTGCCAGTAAAGGGACAGGCATCTACGAGCAGTACTTC. Translation: CASKGTGIYEQYF. Looking up the rest from reference TRBV19 and TRBJ2-7 gives the full variable domain: DGGITQSPKYLFRKEGQNVTLSCEQNLNHDAMYWYRQDPGQGLRLIYYSQIVNDFQKGDIAEGYSVSREKKESFPLTVTSAQKNPTAFYLCASKGTGIYEQYFGPGTRLTVT.

CDR3 DNA sequence: TGTGCCAGCAGCGGGACCGCGAGCCGGGACAGGGGAGAAAGGGGTGAAAAACTGTTTTTT. Translating gives CASSGTASRDRGERGEKLFF. The gene calls are TRBV5-4 and TRBJ1-4; 10 bases are shared with TRBD1. J lost 7 bases, V lost 4 bases, and 22 bases had no gene match. This CDR3 comprises 20 residues. Germline CDR1 and CDR2: SGHNT and YYREEE (reference sequence).

The CDR3 is CASSLGSLPTNEKLFF. The CDR3 DNA reads as TGTGCCAGCAGTCTGGGGAGTCTTCCAACTAATGAAAAACTGTTTTTT. The chain has TRBV7-9 and TRBJ1-4; D ambiguous. V gave up 6 bases and J gave up 0 bases, with 14 bases separating them. The CDR3 covers 16 residues. Germline V gives CDR1 SEHNR, CDR2 FQNEAQ (reference sequence).

This chain links TRBV5-1 with TRBJ2-4, with 9 bases that match TRBD2. CDR3 size: 17 residues. Trimming removed 2 bases from V and 2 bases from J; junction bases left unmatched: 8. Germline V gene lookup returns CDR1 SGHRS and CDR2 YFSETQ. Written as DNA, the CDR3 is TGCGCCAGCAGCTTAGCCTTTAGCGGGAGTTCCAAAAACATTCAGTACTTC. Its translation: CASSLAFSGSSKNIQYF.

This sequence joins TRBV30 and TRBJ2-7, with TRBD2 as a possible D gene (6 bases). This CDR3 region has 12 residues. From germline, CDR1 is GTSNPN and CDR2 SVGIG (reference sequence). Trimming took off 0 bases at V and 8 bases at J, with 11 bases between the two ends. The CDR3 spells CAWSVRGSQQYF. CDR3 coding DNA: TGTGCCTGGAGTGTACGGGGGTCACAGCAGTACTTC.

The chain links TRBV27 to TRBJ2-3; D unresolved. CDR3 length: 14 residues. Germline assignment: CDR1 MNHEY and CDR2 SMNVEV (reference sequence). Trimming shortened V by 2 bases and J by 2 bases, and 8 bases separated the two germline ends. The CDR3 DNA follows: TGTGCCAGCAGTTTAGACCAGGCCACAGATACGCAGTATTTT. This translates into CASSLDQATDTQYF.

The J gene is TRBJ2-1, the V gene TRBV7-6; 12 bases agree with TRBD2. Germline values: CDR1 SGHVS, CDR2 FNYEAQ. The length of the CDR3 is 16 residues. V shed 3 bases, J shed 3 bases, and the junction held 3 bases outside the gene matches. The CDR3 is CASSLTSGSFYNEQFF. The CDR3, as DNA: TGTGCCAGCAGCTTGACTAGCGGGAGTTTCTACAATGAGCAGTTCTTC.